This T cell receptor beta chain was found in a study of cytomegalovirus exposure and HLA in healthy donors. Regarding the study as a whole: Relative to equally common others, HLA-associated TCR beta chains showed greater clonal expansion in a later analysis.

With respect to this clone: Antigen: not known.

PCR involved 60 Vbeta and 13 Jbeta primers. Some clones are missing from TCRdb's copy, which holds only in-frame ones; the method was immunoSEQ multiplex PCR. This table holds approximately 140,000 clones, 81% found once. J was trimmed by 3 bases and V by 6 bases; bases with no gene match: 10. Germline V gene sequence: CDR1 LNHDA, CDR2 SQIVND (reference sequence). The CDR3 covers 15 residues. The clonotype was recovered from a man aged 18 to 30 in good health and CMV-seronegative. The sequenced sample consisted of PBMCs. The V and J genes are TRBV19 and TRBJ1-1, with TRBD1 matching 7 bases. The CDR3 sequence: CASRGPQGKDTEAFF. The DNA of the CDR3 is TGTGCCAGTAGAGGACCACAGGGGAAGGACACTGAAGCTTTCTTT.